This T cell receptor beta chain was profiled in a study of shared clonotypes between healthy human individuals. Whole-study findings and limits: Around 5.3% of naive CD4 clonotypes were shared across four donors.

For each subset, genomic DNA was distributed in equal portions over several immunoSEQ plates. Sorted-subset replicate PCRs used about 180 ng DNA, roughly 28,000 T cell genomes. In the authors' methods: Filtering differed because ImmunoSEQ produced junction-only sequences that carried no quality scores. Libraries were prepared by immunoSEQ multiplex PCR; TCRdb keeps only in-frame clonotypes and omits some of them. The DNA was the basis for D and trimming; V, J and clone size are from that table. Among 2 million to 2.5 million clones, over 85% were seen once, and the ten largest hold about 1.1%. Naive-designated CD8 cells lacked CD45RO, were positively enriched for CCR7, and omitted terminally differentiated effector memory CD45RA+ cells. With 4 bases removed from V and 4 bases from J, the gap between germline ends came to 8 bases. This CDR3 spans 12 amino acids. In germline, CDR1 is MNHNY, CDR2 SVGAGI (reference sequence).

Comments on this clone: Its antigen is undetermined.

The chain carries TRBV6-6 and TRBJ2-7, with D unclear. This TCR came from a man younger than 35 in good health. Sample: naive CD8+ T cells sorted from blood. DNA of the CDR3: TGTGCCAGCAGTTTTACAGCGTACGAGCAGTACTTC. Encoded protein: CASSFTAYEQYF.